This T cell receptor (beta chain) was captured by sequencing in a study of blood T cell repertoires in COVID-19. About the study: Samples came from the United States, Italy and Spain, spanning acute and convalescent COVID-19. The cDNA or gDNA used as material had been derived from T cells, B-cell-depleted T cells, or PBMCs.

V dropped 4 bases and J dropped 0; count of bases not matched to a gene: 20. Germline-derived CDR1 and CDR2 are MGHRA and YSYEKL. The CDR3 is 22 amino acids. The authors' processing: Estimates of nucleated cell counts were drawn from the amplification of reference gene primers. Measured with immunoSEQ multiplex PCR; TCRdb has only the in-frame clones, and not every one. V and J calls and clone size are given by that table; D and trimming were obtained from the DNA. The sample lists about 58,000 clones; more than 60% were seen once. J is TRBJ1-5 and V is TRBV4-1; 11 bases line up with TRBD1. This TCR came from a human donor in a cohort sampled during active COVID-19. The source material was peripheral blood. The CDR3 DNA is TGCGCCAGCAGCCGAGATCGACTTGACCGGGACAGGGGGGTTTATAGCAATCAGCCCCAGCATTTT. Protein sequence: CASSRDRLDRDRGVYSNQPQHF.